This paragraph reports one T cell receptor beta chain. Its specificity is not known. Per germline, CDR1 DFQATT and CDR2 SNEGSKA (reference sequence). The CDR3 totals 11 residues. The V and J ends lost 6 bases and 6 bases respectively, with 10 bases between them. These data come from a study of cytomegalovirus exposure and HLA in healthy donors. The study, taken as a whole, reports: Researchers counted 150 to 200 TCR beta chains as cytomegalovirus-associated. Association of 16,951 TCR beta sequences with HLA alleles was found at 0.05 false discovery rate in a later analysis. When presence/absence was analysed, sequencing depth was taken to be roughly uniform across donors.

The primer mix had 60 Vbeta and 13 Jbeta primers. Generated by immunoSEQ multiplex PCR, the TCRdb table keeps only in-frame clones and is missing some. The sample carries approximately 120,000 clones, roughly 71% recorded once. The sample comprised PBMCs. The receptor's source is a woman aged 65 to 85 in good health and CMV-seropositive. The rearrangement uses TRBV20-1 and TRBJ2-3; no definite D call. The CDR3 DNA reads TGCAGTGCGCCCGAGAAGGATACGCAGTATTTT. Encoded protein: CSAPEKDTQYF.